Below are 10 T cell receptor beta chains sequenced from a single sample in a study of shared clonotypes between healthy human individuals. Only in-frame clones appear in the TCRdb table, and some are missing; sequencing was by immunoSEQ multiplex PCR. The repertoire holds some 1 million clones, with around four fifths as singletons. Sequenced: memory CD4+ T cells sorted from blood. Subset in this sample: CD45RA-negative fraction. Source of these receptors: a man younger than 35 in good health.

This clone was seen only once. This chain joins TRBV5-1 and TRBJ2-5, with D perhaps assigned TRBD1 or TRBD2 (5 bases each). The V gene lost 5 bases and the J gene lost 3 bases, with 8 bases spanning the gap. The germline gives CDR1 SGHRS, CDR2 YFSETQ. The CDR3 spans 12 residues. The CDR3, as DNA: TGCGCCAGCAGAGAGGGGAAAGAGACCCAGTACTTC. Protein sequence: CASREGKETQYF.

The J gene is TRBJ2-3, the V gene TRBV11-2; 13 bases are shared with TRBD2. The V segment lost 4 bases and the J segment 2 bases; nucleotides outside the gene matches: 6. This CDR3 spans 17 amino acids. Looked up from germline, CDR1 is SGHAT and CDR2 is FQNNGV. In DNA, the CDR3 is TGTGCCAGCAGCTCAAGACTAGCGGGAGGAATCACAGATACGCAGTATTTT. It encodes CASSSRLAGGITDTQYF.

In its sample, this clone was seen a few times. The rearrangement joins TRBV30 to TRBJ1-4; tentative D call: TRBD1 (5 bases). Per the germline V gene, CDR1 is GTSNPN and CDR2 is SVGIG (reference sequence). Trimming left V 0 bases short and J 4 bases short, with 9 bases between. This CDR3 is built from 14 residues. CDR3 DNA: TGTGCCTGGAGTGTCTGGGGGATTAATGAAAAACTGTTTTTT. Translating gives CAWSVWGINEKLFF.

V usage is TRBV19 and J usage is TRBJ1-5; D is unclear. The length of the CDR3 is 13 residues. CDR1 LNHDA and CDR2 SQIVND come from the germline V gene (reference sequence). V dropped 4 bases and J dropped 6 bases, with 10 bases sitting between them. DNA of the CDR3: TGTGCCAGTAGTACCTACCACGGTCAGCCCCAGCATTTT. It is translated as CASSTYHGQPQHF.

The chain employs TRBV11-1 and TRBJ2-1, with 9 bases fitting TRBD1. Germline CDR1 reads SGHAT; CDR2 reads FQDESV (reference sequence). The CDR3 spans 15 residues. Trimming took 5 bases from V and 4 from J; bases not matched to a gene: 6. The CDR3 sequence is CASSPGDRAYNEQFF. CDR3 DNA: TGTGCCAGCAGCCCCGGGGACAGGGCTTACAATGAGCAGTTCTTC.

The sample holds many counts of this clone. CDR3 DNA sequence: TGTGCCAGCAGCTCTCTAGCGGCGAACACCGGGGAGCTGTTTTTT. Translating it yields CASSSLAANTGELFF. V and J are TRBV11-2 and TRBJ2-2, with 7 bases fitting TRBD2. The V gene's germline CDR1 is SGHAT and CDR2 FQNNGV. CDR3 size: 15 residues. With V trimmed by 4 bases and J by 0 bases, 2 bases remained unmatched.

The chain recombines TRBV15 with TRBJ1-3; D is unclear. V lost 1 base and J 4 bases, leaving 11 bases between the germline ends. The length of the CDR3 is 15 residues. The germline V gene encodes CDR1 LNHNV and CDR2 YYDKDF (reference sequence). The DNA for the CDR3 is TGTGCCACCAGCAGAGCCCTCTCGGTGGGAAACACCATATATTTT. This translates into CATSRALSVGNTIYF.

This chain connects TRBV28 to TRBJ1-2, with D tentatively TRBD1 (6 bases). The germline V and J ends were trimmed by 3 bases and 7 bases, with 9 bases remaining between them. Germline loops: CDR1 MDHEN, CDR2 SYDVKM. The CDR3 is 12 residues long. The CDR3 spells CASSLGALGYTF. In DNA, the CDR3 is TGTGCCAGCAGTTTGGGGGCGCTTGGCTACACCTTC.

This chain connects TRBV5-1 to TRBJ2-7, with D uncertain. Germline V gene lookup returns CDR1 SGHRS and CDR2 YFSETQ. The CDR3 spans 14 residues. V lost 0 bases, J lost 3 bases, and 10 bases lay in between. CDR3 loop: CASSLGGTHYEQYF. As DNA, the CDR3 is TGCGCCAGCAGCTTGGGAGGAACCCACTACGAGCAGTACTTC.

Concerning this clone itself: A much larger clone is a single base away; this may be a read error. The chain combines TRBV18 with TRBJ1-2; D is unclear. V was shortened by 3 bases and J by 4 bases, with 9 bases between the two germline ends. CDR3 length: 13 residues. Per germline, CDR1 KGHSH and CDR2 LQKENI. This chain's CDR3 is CASSPGPSYGYTF. Here the CDR3 DNA reads TGTGCCAGCTCACCCGGGCCCAGCTATGGCTACACCTTC.